The sequence of this TCR beta chain was determined in a study of cytomegalovirus exposure and HLA in healthy donors. Study observations and caveats: Within an earlier analysis, most TCR beta V segments proved productive either about 90% or about 30% of the time. Presence/absence results assume similar sequencing depth per donor, which may not hold. The study recorded 150 to 200 TCR beta chains that were cytomegalovirus-associated.

As concerns this clone: Its antigen is unknown.

The V end lost 4 bases, the J end lost 4 bases, and 8 bases lay between the germline ends. The CDR3 spans 12 residues. Per the germline V gene, CDR1 is MGHDK and CDR2 is SYGVNS. The PCR used 60 Vbeta and 13 Jbeta primers. Sequenced by immunoSEQ multiplex PCR; TCRdb stores in-frame clones only, minus some. The repertoire holds 90,000 or so clones, with about four fifths as singletons. Material: PBMCs. The chain combines TRBV25-1 with TRBJ2-7; D possibly corresponds to TRBD2 (5 bases). This TCR derives from a man aged 50 to 60 in good health and CMV-seropositive. CDR3 DNA: TGTGCCAGCAGTGTAGGGAGTTACGAGCAGTACTTC. It specifies CASSVGSYEQYF.